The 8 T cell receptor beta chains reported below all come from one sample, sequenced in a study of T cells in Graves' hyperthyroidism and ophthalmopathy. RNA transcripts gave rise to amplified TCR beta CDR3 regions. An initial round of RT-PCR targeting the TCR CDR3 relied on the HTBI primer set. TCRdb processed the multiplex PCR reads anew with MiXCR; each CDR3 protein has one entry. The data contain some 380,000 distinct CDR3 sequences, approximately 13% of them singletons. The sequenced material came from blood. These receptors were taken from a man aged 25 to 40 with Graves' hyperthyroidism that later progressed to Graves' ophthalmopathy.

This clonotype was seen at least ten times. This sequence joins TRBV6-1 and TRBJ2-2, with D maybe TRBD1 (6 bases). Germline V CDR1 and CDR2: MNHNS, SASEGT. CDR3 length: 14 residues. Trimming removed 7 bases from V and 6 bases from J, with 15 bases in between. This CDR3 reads CASTEDRTPGELFF. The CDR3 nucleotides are TGTGCCAGCACCGAGGACAGAACACCCGGGGAGCTGTTTTTT.

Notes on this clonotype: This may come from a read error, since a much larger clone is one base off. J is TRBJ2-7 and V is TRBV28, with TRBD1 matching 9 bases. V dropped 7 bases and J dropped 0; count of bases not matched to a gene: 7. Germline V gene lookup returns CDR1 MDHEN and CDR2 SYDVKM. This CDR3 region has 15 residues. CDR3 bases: TGTGCCAGCAATTTTGGGACAGGGAGCTCCTACGAGCAGTACTTC. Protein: CASNFGTGSSYEQYF.

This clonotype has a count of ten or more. CDR3 bases: TGTGCCAGCAGCCCGAACAGGGTTGGACCCCACTACGAGCAGTACTTC. This translates into CASSPNRVGPHYEQYF. The chain is built from TRBV11-1 and TRBJ2-7; perhaps TRBD1 as D (6 bases). V lost 5 bases and J 3 bases, leaving 20 bases between the germline ends. The CDR3 loop spans 16 amino acids. Germline-derived CDR1 and CDR2 are SGHAT and FQDESV (reference sequence). The entire variable domain, with the rest obtained from reference TRBV11-1 and TRBJ2-7, is as follows: EAEVAQSPRYKITEKSQAVAFWCDPISGHATLYWYRQILGQGPELLVQFQDESVVDDSQLPKDRFSAERLKGVDSTLKIQPAELGDSAMYLCASSPNRVGPHYEQYFGPGTRLTVT.

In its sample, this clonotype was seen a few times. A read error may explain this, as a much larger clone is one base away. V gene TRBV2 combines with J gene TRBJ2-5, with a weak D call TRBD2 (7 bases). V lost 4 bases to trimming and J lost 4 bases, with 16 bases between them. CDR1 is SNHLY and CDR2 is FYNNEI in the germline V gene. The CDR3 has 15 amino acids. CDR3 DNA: TGTGCCAGCAGTGGATTAGTGGGGGGGCCAGAGACCCAGTACTTC. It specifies CASSGLVGGPETQYF. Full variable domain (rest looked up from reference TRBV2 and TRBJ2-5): EPEVTQTPSHQVTQMGQEVILRCVPISNHLYFYWYRQILGQKVEFLVSFYNNEISEKSEIFDDQFSVERPDGSNFTLKIRSTKLEDSAMYFCASSGLVGGPETQYFGPGTRLLVL.

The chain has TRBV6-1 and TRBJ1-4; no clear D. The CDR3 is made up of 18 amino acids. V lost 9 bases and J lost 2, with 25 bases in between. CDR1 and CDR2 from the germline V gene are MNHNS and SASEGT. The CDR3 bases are TGTGCCAGTCAGCAAGAAGCGTCTTTTCACTACACTAATGAAAAACTGTTTTTT. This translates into CASQQEASFHYTNEKLFF.

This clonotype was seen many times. This chain's CDR3 is CASSTRTGNLYEQYF. The CDR3 DNA follows: TGCGCCAGCAGCACCCGGACAGGTAACCTCTACGAGCAGTACTTC. The V and J genes are TRBV5-1 and TRBJ2-7; 7 bases fit TRBD1. This CDR3 spans 15 amino acids. Germline V gene sequence: CDR1 SGHRS, CDR2 YFSETQ. J was trimmed by 3 bases and V by 4 bases; bases with no gene match: 10.

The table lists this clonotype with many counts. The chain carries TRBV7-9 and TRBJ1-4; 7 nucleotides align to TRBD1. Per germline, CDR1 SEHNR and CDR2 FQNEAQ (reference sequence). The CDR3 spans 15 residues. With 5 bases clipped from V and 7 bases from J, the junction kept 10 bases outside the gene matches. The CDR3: CASSADRVRVEKLFF. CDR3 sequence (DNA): TGTGCCAGCAGCGCCGACAGGGTACGGGTTGAAAAACTGTTTTTT.

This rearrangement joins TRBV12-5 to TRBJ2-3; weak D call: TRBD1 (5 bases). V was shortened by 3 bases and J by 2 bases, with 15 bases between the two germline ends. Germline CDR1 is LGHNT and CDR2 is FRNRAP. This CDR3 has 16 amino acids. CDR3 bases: TGTGCTAGTGGTTTCGTGGGCAGGGCTAACACAGATACGCAGTATTTT. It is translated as CASGFVGRANTDTQYF.